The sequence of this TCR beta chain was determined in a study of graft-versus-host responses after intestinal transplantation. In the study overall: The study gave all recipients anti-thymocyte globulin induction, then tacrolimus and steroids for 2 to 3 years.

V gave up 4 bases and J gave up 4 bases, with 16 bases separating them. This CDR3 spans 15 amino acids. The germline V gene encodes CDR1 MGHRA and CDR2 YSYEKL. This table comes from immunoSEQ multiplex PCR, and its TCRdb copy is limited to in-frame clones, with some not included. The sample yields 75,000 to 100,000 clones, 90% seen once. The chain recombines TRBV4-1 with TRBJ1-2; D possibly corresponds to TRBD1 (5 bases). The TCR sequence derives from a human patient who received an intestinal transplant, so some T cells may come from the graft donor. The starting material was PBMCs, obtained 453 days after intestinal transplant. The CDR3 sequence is CASSPTHGASYGYTF. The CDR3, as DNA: TGCGCCAGCAGCCCAACCCATGGGGCCTCCTATGGCTACACCTTC.